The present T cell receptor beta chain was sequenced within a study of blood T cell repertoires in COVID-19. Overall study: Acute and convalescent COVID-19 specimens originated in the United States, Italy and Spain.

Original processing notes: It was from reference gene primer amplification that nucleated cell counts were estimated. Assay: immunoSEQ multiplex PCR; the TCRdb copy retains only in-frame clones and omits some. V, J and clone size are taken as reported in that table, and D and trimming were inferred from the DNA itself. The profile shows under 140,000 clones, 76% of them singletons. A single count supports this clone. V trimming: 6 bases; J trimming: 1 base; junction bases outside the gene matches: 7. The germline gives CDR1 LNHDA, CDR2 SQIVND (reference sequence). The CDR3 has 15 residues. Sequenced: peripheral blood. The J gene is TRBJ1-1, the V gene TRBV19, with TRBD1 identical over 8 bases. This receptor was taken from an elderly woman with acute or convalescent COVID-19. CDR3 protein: CASRITGGRNTEAFF. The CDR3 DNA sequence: TGTGCCAGTAGGATTACAGGGGGTAGGAACACTGAAGCTTTCTTT.